These 32 T cell receptor beta chains share one sample of origin, sequenced in a study of blood T cell repertoires in COVID-19 (dated by TCRdb to the early 2020s). Receptor libraries were prepared by the immunoSEQ multiplex PCR assay. Held by TCRdb, this immuneACCESS table contains in-frame sequences only and omits some clones. Under half of the omission traces to an unresolved V gene where checked; the cause of the rest is unknown. The sample data list about 330,000 clones, and approximately 90% of these were observed just once. Roughly 9.9% of the sample belongs to the ten largest clones. Sequenced sample: peripheral blood. These receptors originate from a man aged 30-40 years with COVID-19, enrolled during active disease.

V gene TRBV5-4 combines with J gene TRBJ2-3; D gene unclear. The germline V and J ends were trimmed by 4 bases and 2 bases, with 14 bases remaining between them. Germline lookup yields CDR1 SGHNT and CDR2 YYREEE (reference sequence). The CDR3 has 15 residues. CDR3 nucleotide sequence: TGTGCCAGCAGCCCCCCCTGGCCCTTCACAGATACGCAGTATTTT. As protein: CASSPPWPFTDTQYF.

The count of this clone is one. The chain has TRBV20-1 and TRBJ2-1, with TRBD2 identical over 11 bases. Germline CDR1 is DFQATT and CDR2 is SNEGSKA (reference sequence). This CDR3 contains 18 residues. V lost 3 bases to trimming and J lost 0 bases; unmatched junction nucleotides: 10. CDR3 bases: TGCAGTGCTAGTAGTGCCCTACTAGCGGGGGCCTCCTACAATGAGCAGTTCTTC. Translated: CSASSALLAGASYNEQFF.

The gene calls are TRBV3-1 (or the pseudogene TRBV3-2) and TRBJ2-2, with 9 positions matching TRBD2. The V segment lost 3 bases and the J segment 7 bases; nucleotides outside the gene matches: 6. The germline CDR1 and CDR2 sequences are LGHDT and YNNKEL (reference sequence). The CDR3 is 15 residues long. In nucleotides, the CDR3 is TGTGCCAGCAGCCACGCGGGAGGGGTAGGCGGGGAGCTGTTTTTT. Protein product: CASSHAGGVGGELFF.

The V and J genes are TRBV28 and TRBJ2-1; 7 nucleotides agree with TRBD1. V shed 3 bases and J 6 bases; nucleotides not matched to a gene: 11. CDR3 length equals 16 residues. Germline V gene lookup returns CDR1 MDHEN and CDR2 SYDVKM. CDR3 loop: CASSLNTGVGANEQFF. The CDR3 nucleotides are TGTGCCAGCAGTTTGAACACAGGGGTGGGAGCCAATGAGCAGTTCTTC.

The chain carries TRBV5-4 and TRBJ2-4; a possible D gene is TRBD1 (6 bases). V lost 2 bases to trimming and J lost 2 bases, with 8 bases between them. Germline loops: CDR1 SGHNT, CDR2 YYREEE (reference sequence). CDR3 length: 14 residues. The CDR3 region has the DNA TGTGCCAGCAGCTTACAGGGATCCAAAAACATTCAGTACTTC. Translation gives CASSLQGSKNIQYF.

V usage is TRBV5-1 and J usage is TRBJ2-7, with 7 bases lining up with TRBD1. Germline V gives CDR1 SGHRS, CDR2 YFSETQ. Germline trimming cut 0 bases from V and 3 bases from J; bases unmatched to any gene: 6. The CDR3 spans 15 residues. CDR3 sequence: CASSLEAGGYYEQYF. The CDR3 DNA sequence: TGCGCCAGCAGCTTGGAGGCAGGGGGATACTACGAGCAGTACTTC.

J is TRBJ2-3 and V is TRBV5-4, with 9 bases identical to TRBD1. V gave up 3 bases and J gave up 6 bases; unmatched junction bases: 5. This CDR3 has 14 residues. Germline CDR1 is SGHNT and CDR2 is YYREEE (reference sequence). The DNA of the CDR3 is TGTGCCAGCAGCTGGGACAGGGCGACGGATACGCAGTATTTT. Translated, it gives CASSWDRATDTQYF.

The chain links TRBV6-5 to TRBJ1-6; maybe TRBD1 (5 bases). Germline CDR1 MNHEY, CDR2 SVGAGI. The CDR3 length is 15 residues. Trimming removed 6 bases from V and 9 bases from J, with 18 bases in between. CDR3 coding DNA: TGTGCCAGCAGCCCAGGGTTTTTGGGCTTTTCACCCCTCCACTTT. Residues: CASSPGFLGFSPLHF.

This chain connects TRBV7-8 to TRBJ2-2; 9 positions agree with TRBD1. V was clipped by 5 bases and J by 6 bases; unmatched bases: 13. The CDR3 extends over 17 amino acids. Per germline, CDR1 SGHVS and CDR2 FQNEAQ. Here the CDR3 DNA reads TGTGCCAGCAGCGTCGCCCGAGACAGGGGGTTTCCCGGGGAGCTGTTTTTT. Protein sequence: CASSVARDRGFPGELFF.

This clone showed up just a few times. The V call is TRBV30, the J call TRBJ2-1, with D tentatively TRBD2 (6 bases). The V gene lost 1 base and the J gene lost 6 bases, with 16 bases spanning the gap. This CDR3 contains 15 residues. The V gene's germline CDR1 is GTSNPN and CDR2 SVGIG (reference sequence). The CDR3 coding sequence is TGTGCCTGGAGTGACGGGACCGCCGGGAGCAATGAGCAGTTCTTC. As protein: CAWSDGTAGSNEQFF.

This chain links TRBV2 with TRBJ1-2; D possibly corresponds to TRBD1 (6 bases). The germline V gene encodes CDR1 SNHLY and CDR2 FYNNEI. V lost 7 bases to trimming and J lost 4 bases, with 19 bases between them. CDR3 size: 15 residues. In nucleotides, the CDR3 is TGTGCCAGCACCCCCCCGACAGGTCGCTCCTATGGCTACACCTTC. Translating gives CASTPPTGRSYGYTF.

CDR3 region: CARIPLGGSRGPTDTQYF. The CDR3 nucleotides are TGTGCCAGAATCCCCCTTGGTGGTTCCAGGGGGCCTACAGATACGCAGTATTTT. This rearrangement joins TRBV5-3 to TRBJ2-3; 8 nucleotides match TRBD1. TRBV5-3 is noted as an ORF with a role that remains uncertain. Trimming took 6 bases from V and 3 from J; bases not matched to a gene: 18. The CDR3 spans 18 residues.

V usage is TRBV6-5 and J usage is TRBJ1-1; 8 bases fit TRBD1. There are 14 residues in the CDR3. The J segment lost 7 bases and the V segment lost 7 bases, leaving 11 bases of the junction unmatched. The germline V gene encodes CDR1 MNHEY and CDR2 SVGAGI. Here the CDR3 DNA reads TGTGCCAGCACCATCGGGACAGGTACCGGTGAAGCTTTCTTT. This codes for CASTIGTGTGEAFF.

This rearrangement joins TRBV18 to TRBJ2-6; D not resolved. The CDR3 has 17 residues. Trimming pared 3 bases from V and 0 bases from J, leaving 12 bases between. CDR1 and CDR2 from the germline V gene are KGHSH and LQKENI. CDR3 DNA sequence: TGTGCCAGCTCACCCCTGCCAGGATTCTCTGGGGCCAACGTCCTGACTTTC. Residues: CASSPLPGFSGANVLTF.

This rearrangement joins TRBV6-6 to TRBJ1-6; D gene uncertain. CDR1 is MNHNY, CDR2 SVGAGI, per germline (reference sequence). V was trimmed by 1 base and J by 7 bases, leaving 14 bases between them. CDR3 size: 16 residues. CDR3 DNA: TGTGCCAGCAGTTACTTCCCTCGCGGGGTAAATTCACCCCTCCACTTT. Amino acid sequence: CASSYFPRGVNSPLHF.

This chain uses TRBV3-1 (or the pseudogene TRBV3-2) with TRBJ1-2; D unclear. V was shortened by 1 base and J by 2 bases, with 5 bases between the two germline ends. The CDR3 consists of 13 residues. Germline CDR1 reads LGHDT; CDR2 reads YNNKEL (reference sequence). CDR3 nucleotide sequence: TGTGCCAGCAGCCAAGCAGTGAACTATGGCTACACCTTC. Its protein is CASSQAVNYGYTF.

The genes are TRBV7-3 and TRBJ1-1, with 8 nucleotides matching TRBD1. The CDR3 covers 14 residues. The germline V gene encodes CDR1 SGHTA and CDR2 FQGTGA. V shed 5 bases, J shed 5 bases, and the junction held 7 bases outside the gene matches. The CDR3: CASSPGTGWTEAFF. The CDR3, as DNA: TGTGCCAGCAGCCCAGGGACAGGATGGACTGAAGCTTTCTTT. Looking up the rest from reference TRBV7-3 and TRBJ1-1 gives the full variable domain: GAGVSQTPSNKVTEKGKYVELRCDPISGHTALYWYRQSLGQGPEFLIYFQGTGAADDSGLPNDRFFAVRPEGSVSTLKIQRTERGDSAVYLCASSPGTGWTEAFFGQGTRLTVV.

The chain couples TRBV19 to TRBJ2-4, with 10 bases that match TRBD1. J was trimmed by 8 bases and V by 7 bases; bases with no gene match: 8. The CDR3 has 14 residues. Germline CDR1 is LNHDA and CDR2 is SQIVND (reference sequence). Here the CDR3 DNA reads TGTGCCAGTAAGCCCCGGGACAGGGGATACATTCAGTACTTC. This sequence encodes CASKPRDRGYIQYF.

V is TRBV29-1 and J is TRBJ2-2, with TRBD2 matching over 9 bases. CDR3 length: 19 amino acids. The V gene's germline CDR1 is SQVTM and CDR2 ANQGSEA. Unmatched junction bases numbered 21, after V lost 7 bases and J lost 3 bases. CDR3 amino acids: CSAPRPPREGPWYTGELFF. The CDR3 DNA sequence: TGCAGCGCCCCTCGACCCCCGCGGGAGGGCCCCTGGTACACCGGGGAGCTGTTTTTT.

This clone was observed a handful of times. The rearrangement uses TRBV28 and TRBJ2-1; 8 nucleotides line up with TRBD1. CDR1 is MDHEN and CDR2 is SYDVKM in the germline V gene. J gave up 6 bases and V 6 bases, and 13 bases lay outside the gene matches. This CDR3 comprises 16 residues. This chain's CDR3 is CASSPLDRDSSNEQFF. The CDR3 DNA reads TGTGCCAGCAGCCCATTGGACAGGGATTCGTCCAATGAGCAGTTCTTC.

The gene calls are TRBV2 and TRBJ1-2, with D unclear. The CDR3 has 15 amino acids. Germline V gene data show CDR1 as SNHLY and CDR2 as FYNNEI. V was cut by 2 bases and J by 0 bases, with 10 bases left in between. The CDR3 loop is CASSERSSANYGYTF. The DNA of the CDR3 is TGTGCCAGCAGTGAAAGGAGTAGTGCTAACTATGGCTACACCTTC. The variable domain in full, completed from reference TRBV2 and TRBJ1-2, reads EPEVTQTPSHQVTQMGQEVILRCVPISNHLYFYWYRQILGQKVEFLVSFYNNEISEKSEIFDDQFSVERPDGSNFTLKIRSTKLEDSAMYFCASSERSSANYGYTFGSGTRLTVV.

The rearrangement links TRBV19 to TRBJ1-1, with a weak D call TRBD1 (6 bases). Trimming pared 7 bases from V and 4 bases from J, leaving 16 bases between. Germline V gene data show CDR1 as LNHDA and CDR2 as SQIVND (reference sequence). This CDR3 contains 14 residues. CDR3 sequence: CASTISRGTTEAFF. Here the CDR3 DNA reads TGTGCCAGTACCATATCTAGGGGGACCACTGAAGCTTTCTTT.

This chain joins TRBV5-1 and TRBJ1-1; TRBD1 aligns across 7 bases. This CDR3 is built from 15 residues. V was clipped by 2 bases and J by 5 bases; unmatched bases: 9. Germline assignment: CDR1 SGHRS and CDR2 YFSETQ. CDR3 region: CASSFGWGQRTEAFF. The CDR3 DNA sequence: TGCGCCAGCAGCTTTGGGTGGGGACAGCGGACTGAAGCTTTCTTT.

The chain is built from TRBV4-1 and TRBJ2-1; 14 nucleotides line up with TRBD2. CDR1 MGHRA and CDR2 YSYEKL come from the germline V gene. This CDR3 spans 17 amino acids. The trim removed 2 bases at V and 7 bases at J, leaving 7 bases unmatched. CDR3 DNA: TGCGCCAGCAGCCAATCCACCCGGACTAGCGGGAGGAATGAGCAGTTCTTC. As protein: CASSQSTRTSGRNEQFF.

The chain has TRBV9 and TRBJ2-1; 10 positions match TRBD2. V lost 0 bases, J lost 9 bases, and 9 bases stayed unmatched. CDR3 size: 16 residues. The germline V gene encodes CDR1 SGDLS and CDR2 YYNGEE. In DNA form, the CDR3 reads TGTGCCAGCAGCGTAGCCCCTAGCGGGAGTTTGGTTGAGCAGTTCTTC. Translating it yields CASSVAPSGSLVEQFF. Complete variable domain (other parts from reference TRBV9 and TRBJ2-1): DSGVTQTPKHLITATGQRVTLRCSPRSGDLSVYWYQQSLDQGLQFLIQYYNGEERAKGNILERFSAQQFPDLHSELNLSSLELGDSALYFCASSVAPSGSLVEQFFGPGTRLTVL.

This chain connects TRBV7-3 to TRBJ2-7, with a possible D match to TRBD2 (6 bases). The ends were cut back, 6 bases at V and 0 bases at J, with 9 bases in the middle. Germline CDR1 reads SGHTA; CDR2 reads FQGTGA. The CDR3 is made up of 13 amino acids. The CDR3 is CASSQGGSYEQYF. The CDR3 DNA sequence: TGTGCCAGCAGTCAGGGAGGCTCCTACGAGCAGTACTTC. Full variable domain (rest looked up from reference TRBV7-3 and TRBJ2-7): GAGVSQTPSNKVTEKGKYVELRCDPISGHTALYWYRQSLGQGPEFLIYFQGTGAADDSGLPNDRFFAVRPEGSVSTLKIQRTERGDSAVYLCASSQGGSYEQYFGPGTRLTVT.

This clone has a single count. V is TRBV18 and J is TRBJ1-1; no definite D call. CDR1 is KGHSH and CDR2 is LQKENI in the germline V gene. The CDR3 extends over 16 amino acids. V lost 0 bases to trimming and J lost 5 bases, with 16 bases between them. This CDR3 reads CASSPPSRRVQTEAFF. In DNA form, the CDR3 reads TGTGCCAGCTCACCACCGAGCCGTCGGGTTCAGACTGAAGCTTTCTTT.

V and J are TRBV5-1 and TRBJ2-6; D might be TRBD1 (6 bases). Germline values: CDR1 SGHRS, CDR2 YFSETQ. The CDR3 totals 16 residues. Trimming cost V 1 base and J 4 bases, with 12 bases left between them. DNA for the CDR3: TGCGCCAGCAGCTTGTTTACAGGGCCCGGGGCCAACGTCCTGACTTTC. Translation: CASSLFTGPGANVLTF.

The V and J genes are TRBV28 and TRBJ1-2, with D perhaps matching TRBD1 (5 bases). Germline CDR1 reads MDHEN; CDR2 reads SYDVKM. Trimming removed 5 bases at V and 2 bases at J, with 9 bases between. CDR3 length: 13 residues. The CDR3 here is CASSRGVNYGYTF. The CDR3 DNA is TGTGCCAGCAGTCGGGGGGTAAACTATGGCTACACCTTC.

The chain carries TRBV19 and TRBJ2-7; the match to TRBD1 covers 9 bases. Trimming at V came to 3 bases and at J to 6 bases, leaving 9 bases not matched to a gene. From germline, CDR1 is LNHDA and CDR2 SQIVND (reference sequence). CDR3 size: 15 residues. The CDR3 reads CASSIYTGGFSEQYF. As DNA, the CDR3 is TGTGCCAGTAGTATTTATACAGGGGGCTTTAGCGAGCAGTACTTC.

This chain's CDR3 is CASSEMWSGEQFF. The DNA of the CDR3 is TGTGCCAGCAGTGAAATGTGGTCGGGAGAGCAGTTCTTC. J is TRBJ2-1 and V is TRBV2, with TRBD2 as a possible D gene (5 bases). This CDR3 has 13 amino acids. With 2 bases removed from V and 10 bases from J, the gap between germline ends came to 12 bases. Per germline, CDR1 SNHLY and CDR2 FYNNEI.

This chain uses TRBV11-2 with TRBJ2-1; 11 bases line up with TRBD1. The germline V gene has CDR1 SGHAT and CDR2 FQNNGV. CDR3 length equals 14 residues. The V segment lost 3 bases and the J segment 9 bases; nucleotides outside the gene matches: 4. The CDR3 loop reads CASSFGQGAREQFF. As DNA, the CDR3 is TGTGCCAGCAGCTTCGGACAGGGGGCGCGTGAGCAGTTCTTC.